These 6 T cell receptor beta chains were all obtained from the same sample, sequenced in a study of CD8 T cells in Susac syndrome. Random hexamers were used to reverse transcribe an amount of about 0.45 to 1 ug RNA. One entry per CDR3 protein results from TCRdb running MiXCR on the immunoSEQ multiplex PCR reads. The repertoire has a few hundred thousand distinct CDR3 sequences, around nine tenths of them found once; the top ten carry approximately 0.2%. Sequencing used CD8+ T cells from PBMCs. These receptors were obtained from a human donor with multiple sclerosis.

A note on this clonotype: Germline is not matched at one junction end, which may reflect a read error. V gene TRBV7-3 combines with J gene TRBJ2-2; D assignment may be TRBD1 or TRBD2 (5 bases each). This CDR3 has 17 amino acids. Germline CDR1 and CDR2: SGHTA and FQGTGA. The CDR3 loop reads CVSSSPLLGPNTGELFF. DNA of the CDR3: TGTGTCAGCAGCTCCCCCTTATTGGGACCGAACACCGGGGAGCTGTTTTTT.

V usage is TRBV29-1 and J usage is TRBJ2-3, with TRBD2 as a possible D gene (5 bases). Trimming shortened V by 8 bases and J by 5 bases, and 14 bases separated the two germline ends. Germline assignment: CDR1 SQVTM and CDR2 ANQGSEA. The CDR3 is 12 residues long. CDR3 residues: CSIPRGLDTQYF. For the CDR3, the DNA is TGCAGCATCCCCCGGGGATTAGATACGCAGTATTTT.

The V and J genes are TRBV24-1 and TRBJ1-5; D unresolved. From germline, CDR1 is KGHDR and CDR2 SFDVKD. There are 14 residues in the CDR3. Trimming shortened V by 5 bases and J by 5 bases, and 12 bases separated the two germline ends. CDR3 sequence: CATSVAGNHQPQHF. As DNA, the CDR3 is TGTGCCACCAGTGTGGCGGGGAATCATCAGCCCCAGCATTTT.

This rearrangement joins TRBV13 to TRBJ2-7; 16 nucleotides align to TRBD2. J lost 6 bases, V lost 4 bases, and 18 bases had no gene match. Germline V lookup: CDR1 PRHDT, CDR2 FYEKMQ (reference sequence). CDR3 length: 20 residues. CDR3 residues: CASSSELLSGTSGRVGEQYF. The CDR3 DNA is TGTGCCAGCAGCTCAGAACTCCTCTCCGGGACTAGCGGGAGGGTAGGCGAGCAGTACTTC. The complete variable domain, with remaining parts taken from reference TRBV13 and TRBJ2-7, reads AAGVIQSPRHLIKEKRETATLKCYPIPRHDTVYWYQQGPGQDPQFLISFYEKMQSDKGSIPDRFSAQQFSDYHSELNMSSLELGDSALYFCASSSELLSGTSGRVGEQYFGPGTRLTVT.

This clonotype was counted only a few times. The genes are TRBV7-3 and TRBJ1-2; no clear D. Germline CDR1 reads SGHTA; CDR2 reads FQGTGA. The CDR3 runs 13 residues. The V and J ends lost 6 bases and 4 bases respectively, with 12 bases between them. CDR3 region: CASSIALGYGYTF. DNA of the CDR3: TGTGCCAGCAGTATCGCCCTGGGCTATGGCTACACCTTC. The entire variable domain, with the rest obtained from reference TRBV7-3 and TRBJ1-2, is as follows: GAGVSQTPSNKVTEKGKYVELRCDPISGHTALYWYRQSLGQGPEFLIYFQGTGAADDSGLPNDRFFAVRPEGSVSTLKIQRTERGDSAVYLCASSIALGYGYTFGSGTRLTVV.

This chain joins TRBV19 and TRBJ2-1; 8 nucleotides match TRBD2. J was trimmed by 9 bases and V by 5 bases; bases with no gene match: 12. Germline CDR1 reads LNHDA; CDR2 reads SQIVND (reference sequence). The CDR3 runs 15 residues. In DNA, the CDR3 is TGTGCCAGTAGTTTGGCGGGAGGTCCTCTTTTTGAGCAGTTCTTC. Amino acid sequence: CASSLAGGPLFEQFF. Full variable domain (rest looked up from reference TRBV19 and TRBJ2-1): DGGITQSPKYLFRKEGQNVTLSCEQNLNHDAMYWYRQDPGQGLRLIYYSQIVNDFQKGDIAEGYSVSREKKESFPLTVTSAQKNPTAFYLCASSLAGGPLFEQFFGPGTRLTVL.